This T cell receptor beta chain originates from a study of cytomegalovirus exposure and HLA in healthy donors. General study points: Accounts indicate the classifier identified cytomegalovirus status with strong specificity and sensitivity. A later analysis found first-cohort TCR clusters tended to co-occur in the 100 to 150 validation repertoires. Some TCR beta chains (more than 150 of them) were listed as cytomegalovirus-associated.

This clone was detected once. What it recognizes is unknown. Sequence at one end of the junction differs from germline and may be a read error. The method was immunoSEQ multiplex PCR; TCRdb's version includes in-frame clones alone and lacks a portion of them. The sample contains 100,000 to 150,000 clones, around 96% of which appear only once. CDR1 and CDR2 from the germline V gene are SGHTA and FQGNSA. The CDR3 length is 15 residues. This rearrangement joins TRBV7-2 to TRBJ2-3; 10 bases align to TRBD2. Sequencing used PBMCs. This receptor was taken from a man aged 18 to 30 in good health and CMV-seronegative. The CDR3 loop is CASSLAGVETDTQYF. CDR3 bases: TGTGCCAGCAGCCTAGCGGGAGTTGAGACAGATACGCAGTATTTT.